Described below is a single T cell receptor beta chain sequence and its context. V was pared by 0 bases and J by 7 bases, with 1 base between. The germline CDR1 and CDR2 sequences are SEHNR and FQNEAQ (reference sequence). The CDR3 has 12 amino acids. RNA transcripts yielded amplified TCR beta CDR3 regions. A first-round RT-PCR of the TCR CDR3 used the HTBI primer set. TCRdb itself ran the multiplex PCR reads through MiXCR, one entry per CDR3 protein. This sample has 300,000 to 450,000 distinct CDR3 sequences, with under 20% found just once. The data belong to a study of T cells in Graves' hyperthyroidism and ophthalmopathy.

The V call is TRBV7-9, the J call TRBJ1-6; no clear D. The source of this sequence is a man in his late teens or twenties with Graves' ophthalmopathy. Sequenced: blood. The CDR3 loop reads CASSLANSPLHF. For the CDR3, the DNA is TGTGCCAGCAGCTTAGCGAATTCACCCCTCCACTTT.